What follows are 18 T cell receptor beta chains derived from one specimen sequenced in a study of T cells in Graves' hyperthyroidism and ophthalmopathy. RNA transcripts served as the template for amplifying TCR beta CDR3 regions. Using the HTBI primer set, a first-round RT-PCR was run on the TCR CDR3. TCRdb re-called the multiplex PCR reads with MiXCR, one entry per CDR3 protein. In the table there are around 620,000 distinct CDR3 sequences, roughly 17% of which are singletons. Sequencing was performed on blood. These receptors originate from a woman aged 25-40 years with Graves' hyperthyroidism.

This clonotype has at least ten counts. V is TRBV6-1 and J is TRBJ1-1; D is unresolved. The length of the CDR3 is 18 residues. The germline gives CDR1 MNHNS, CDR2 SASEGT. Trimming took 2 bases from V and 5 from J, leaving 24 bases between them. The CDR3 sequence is CASSEIYLVAAPRTEAFF. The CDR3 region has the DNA TGTGCCAGCAGTGAAATTTATCTCGTGGCCGCTCCGAGGACTGAAGCTTTCTTT.

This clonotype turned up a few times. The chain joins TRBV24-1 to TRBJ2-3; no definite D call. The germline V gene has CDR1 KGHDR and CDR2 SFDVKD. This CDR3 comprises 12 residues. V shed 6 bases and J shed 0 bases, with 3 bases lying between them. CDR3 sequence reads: CATSLSTDTQYF. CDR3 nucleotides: TGTGCCACCAGTCTTAGCACAGATACGCAGTATTTT.

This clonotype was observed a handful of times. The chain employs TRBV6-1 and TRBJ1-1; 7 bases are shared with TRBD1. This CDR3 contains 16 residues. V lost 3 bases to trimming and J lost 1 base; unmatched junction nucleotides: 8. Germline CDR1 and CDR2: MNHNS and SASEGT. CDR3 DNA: TGTGCCAGCAGTGATAGGGACAGAAAGGAGAACACTGAAGCTTTCTTT. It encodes CASSDRDRKENTEAFF.

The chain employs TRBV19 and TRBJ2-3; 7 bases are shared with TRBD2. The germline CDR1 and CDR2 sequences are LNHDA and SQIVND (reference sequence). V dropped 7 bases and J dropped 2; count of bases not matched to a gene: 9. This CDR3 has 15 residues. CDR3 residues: CASTLASGYTDTQYF. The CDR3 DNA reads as TGTGCCAGTACGCTGGCTAGCGGCTACACAGATACGCAGTATTTT.

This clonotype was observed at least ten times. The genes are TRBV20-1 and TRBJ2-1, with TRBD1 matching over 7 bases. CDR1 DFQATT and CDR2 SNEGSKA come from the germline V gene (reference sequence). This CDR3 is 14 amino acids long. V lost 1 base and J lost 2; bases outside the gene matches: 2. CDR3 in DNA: TGCAGTGCTAGAGGTACAGGGGCCTACAATGAGCAGTTCTTC. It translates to CSARGTGAYNEQFF.

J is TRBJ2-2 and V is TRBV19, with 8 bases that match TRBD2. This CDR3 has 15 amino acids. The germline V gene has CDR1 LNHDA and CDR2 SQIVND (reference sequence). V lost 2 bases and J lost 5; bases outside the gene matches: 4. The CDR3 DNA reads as TGTGCCAGTAGTATATCGGGAGGGCAGACCGGGGAGCTGTTTTTT. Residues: CASSISGGQTGELFF.

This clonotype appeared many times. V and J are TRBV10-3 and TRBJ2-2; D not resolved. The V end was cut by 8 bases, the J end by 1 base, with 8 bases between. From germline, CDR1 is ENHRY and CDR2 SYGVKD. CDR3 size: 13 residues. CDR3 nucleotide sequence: TGTGCCATCTCCCGTGGGAACACCGGGGAGCTGTTTTTT. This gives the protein CAISRGNTGELFF.

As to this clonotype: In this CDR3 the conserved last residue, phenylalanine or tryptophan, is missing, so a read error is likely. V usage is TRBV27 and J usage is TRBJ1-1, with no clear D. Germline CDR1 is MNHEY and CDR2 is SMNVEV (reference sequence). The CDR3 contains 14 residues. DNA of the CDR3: TGTGCCTGCAGTTTATCGGGGAGGATCACTGAAGCTTTCTCT. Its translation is CACSLSGRITEAFS.

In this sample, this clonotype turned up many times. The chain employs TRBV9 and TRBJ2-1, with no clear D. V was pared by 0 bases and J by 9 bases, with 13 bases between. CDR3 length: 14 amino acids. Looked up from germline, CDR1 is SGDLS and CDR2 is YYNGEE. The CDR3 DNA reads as TGTGCCAGCAGCGTAGCTCGCGCTCACGGTGAGCAGTTCTTC. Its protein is CASSVARAHGEQFF.

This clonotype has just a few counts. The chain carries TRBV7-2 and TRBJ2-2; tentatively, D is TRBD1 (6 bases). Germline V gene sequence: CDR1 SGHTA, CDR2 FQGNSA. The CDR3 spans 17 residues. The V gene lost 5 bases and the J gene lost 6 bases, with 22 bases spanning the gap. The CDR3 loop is CASSPRTLPGAPGELFF. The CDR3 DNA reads TGTGCCAGCAGCCCGCGGACCCTTCCAGGGGCGCCCGGGGAGCTGTTTTTT.

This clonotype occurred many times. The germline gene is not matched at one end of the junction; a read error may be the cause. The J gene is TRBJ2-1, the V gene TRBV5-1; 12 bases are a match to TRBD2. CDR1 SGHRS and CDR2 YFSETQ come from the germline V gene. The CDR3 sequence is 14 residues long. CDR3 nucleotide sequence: TGTGCCAGCAGGGGACTAGCGGGCTACAATGAGCAGTTCTTC. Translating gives CASRGLAGYNEQFF.

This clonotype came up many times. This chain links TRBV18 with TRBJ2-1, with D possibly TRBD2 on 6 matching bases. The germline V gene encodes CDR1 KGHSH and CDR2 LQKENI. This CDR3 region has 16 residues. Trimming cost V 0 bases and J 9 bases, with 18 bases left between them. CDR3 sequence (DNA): TGTGCCAGCTCACCACCGTTGGGGCGGGGAAGGGGTGAGCAGTTCTTC. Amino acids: CASSPPLGRGRGEQFF.

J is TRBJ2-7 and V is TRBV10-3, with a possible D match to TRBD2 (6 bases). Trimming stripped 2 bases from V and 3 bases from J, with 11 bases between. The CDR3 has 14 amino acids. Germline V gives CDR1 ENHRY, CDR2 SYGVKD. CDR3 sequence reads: CAISERETHYEQYF. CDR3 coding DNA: TGTGCCATCAGTGAGCGGGAGACCCACTACGAGCAGTACTTC.

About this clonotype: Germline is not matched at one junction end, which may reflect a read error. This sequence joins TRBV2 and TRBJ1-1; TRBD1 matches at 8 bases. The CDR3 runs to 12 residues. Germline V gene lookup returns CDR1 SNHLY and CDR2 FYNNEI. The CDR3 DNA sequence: TGTGCCAGCAGGCCAGGGGGCTCTGAAGCTTCCTTT. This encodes CASRPGGSEASF.

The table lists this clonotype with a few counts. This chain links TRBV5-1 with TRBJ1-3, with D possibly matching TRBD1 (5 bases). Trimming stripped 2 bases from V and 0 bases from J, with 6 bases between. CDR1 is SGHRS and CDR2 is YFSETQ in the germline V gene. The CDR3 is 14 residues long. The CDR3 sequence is CASSFRDSGNTIYF. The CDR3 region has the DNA TGCGCCAGCAGCTTCAGGGACTCTGGAAACACCATATATTTT.

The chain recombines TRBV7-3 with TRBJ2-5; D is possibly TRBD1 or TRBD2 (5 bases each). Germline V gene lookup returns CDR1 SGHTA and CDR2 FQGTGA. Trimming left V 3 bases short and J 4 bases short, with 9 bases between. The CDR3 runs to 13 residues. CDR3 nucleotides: TGTGCCAGCAGCTTCGCAGGGAGAGAGACCCAGTACTTC. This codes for CASSFAGRETQYF.

The CDR3 region is CSARERLAGIDEQFF. CDR3 in DNA: TGCAGTGCTAGAGAGCGGCTAGCGGGAATAGATGAGCAGTTCTTC. V and J are TRBV20-1 and TRBJ2-1; 9 bases align to TRBD2. Germline V gene sequence: CDR1 DFQATT, CDR2 SNEGSKA (reference sequence). V lost 0 bases and J lost 8; bases outside the gene matches: 8. This CDR3 region has 15 residues.

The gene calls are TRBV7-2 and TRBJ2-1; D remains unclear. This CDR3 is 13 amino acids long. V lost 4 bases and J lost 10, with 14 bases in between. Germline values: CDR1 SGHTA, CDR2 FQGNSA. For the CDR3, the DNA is TGTGCCAGCAGCTCGTCGGAGACTCGCGAGCAGTTCTTC. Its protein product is CASSSSETREQFF.